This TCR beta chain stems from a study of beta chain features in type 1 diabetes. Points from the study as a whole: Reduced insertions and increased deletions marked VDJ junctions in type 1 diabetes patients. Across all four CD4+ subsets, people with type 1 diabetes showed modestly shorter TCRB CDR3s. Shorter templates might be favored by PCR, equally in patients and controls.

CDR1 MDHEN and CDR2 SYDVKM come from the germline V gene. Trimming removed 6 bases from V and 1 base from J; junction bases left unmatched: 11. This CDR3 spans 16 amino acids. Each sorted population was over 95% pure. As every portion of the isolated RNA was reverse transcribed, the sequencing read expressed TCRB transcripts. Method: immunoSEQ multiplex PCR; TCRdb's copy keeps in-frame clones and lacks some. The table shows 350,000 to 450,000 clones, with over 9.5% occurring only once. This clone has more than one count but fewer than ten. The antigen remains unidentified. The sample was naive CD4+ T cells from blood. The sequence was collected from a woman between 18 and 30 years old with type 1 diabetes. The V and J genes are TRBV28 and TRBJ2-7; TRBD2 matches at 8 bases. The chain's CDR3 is CASSRGPLAGSYEQYF. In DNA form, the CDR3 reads TGTGCCAGCAGCAGGGGTCCTCTAGCGGGTTCCTACGAGCAGTACTTC.